The entry below describes one TCR beta chain. The data stem from a study of blood T cell repertoires in COVID-19. Using immunoSEQ multiplex PCR, the repertoire was profiled, and TCRdb retains in-frame clones only, with some absent. In the table there are 50,000 to 70,000 clones, under 80% of which are singletons. CDR1 and CDR2 (germline): WSHSY, SAAADI. V dropped 0 bases and J dropped 3 bases, with 12 bases sitting between them. CDR3 length equals 16 residues. The sequence was obtained from a woman aged 55-70 years who had been exposed to COVID-19. The chain has TRBV10-2 and TRBJ2-1, with D possibly TRBD1 on 5 matching bases. Sequenced: PBMCs or T cells enriched from blood (not recorded which). CDR3 nucleotides: TGCGCCAGCAGTGAGTCGAACAGGTTGGGCTACAATGAGCAGTTCTTC. This encodes CASSESNRLGYNEQFF.